This T cell receptor beta chain derives from a study of blood T cells in healthy people across ages. Each of the donors had approximately 10 milliliters of peripheral blood drawn into EDTA-treated Vacutainer tubes. As for this clonotype: The antigen remains undetermined.

Through a sample-barcoded 5' primer and a J-beta primer mix, a second PCR was run for roughly 6 to 12 cycles. TCRdb re-called the 5' RACE reads with MiXCR, one entry per CDR3 protein. This sample has 1.5 million to 2 million distinct CDR3 sequences, with 49% found just once. CDR1 and CDR2 from the germline V gene are SGDLS and YYNGEE. V dropped 4 bases and J dropped 8; count of bases not matched to a gene: 13. The CDR3 is made up of 16 amino acids. Study results and limitations: With naive T cell percentage, TCR beta diversity showed a strong correlation.

This receptor was taken from a middle-aged woman in good health. Sequencing was done on a sample of blood. The chain combines TRBV9 with TRBJ1-2, with 11 bases identical to TRBD1. CDR3 coding DNA: TGTGCCAGCAGCCCGTATGTAAGGGGACAGGGGGTCGGCTACACCTTC. Its translation is CASSPYVRGQGVGYTF.